This TCR beta chain was sequenced during a study of blood T cells in healthy people across ages. The amount of total RNA extracted per sample was at least 6 micrograms. Findings of the study overall: Changes seen in expanded clonotypes were possibly confounded by donor CMV status left unknown.

It was with a sample-barcoded 5' primer and a J-beta primer mix that a second PCR of about 6 to 12 cycles was run. Via MiXCR, TCRdb re-called the 5' RACE reads, giving one row per CDR3 protein. The table shows about 930,000 distinct CDR3 sequences, with roughly 28% occurring only once. As to this clonotype: Its antigen is not identified.

The same sample was also used in a study of T cells of mothers and their children. According to that study: The sample comes from fewer than 10 healthy Caucasian donors: mothers and children. Second-PCR amplification with M1S added sample barcodes and 2-4 random nucleotides.

The sample comprised blood. The clonotype was recovered from a middle-aged woman in good health.

The CDR3 here is CASSFETSLDYEQYF. The CDR3 DNA reads as TGTGCCAGCAGTTTCGAGACAAGCTTAGACTACGAGCAGTACTTC. The rearrangement joins TRBV28 to TRBJ2-7; D is uncertain. Trimming removed 3 bases at V and 3 bases at J, with 15 bases between. The germline V gene encodes CDR1 MDHEN and CDR2 SYDVKM. There are 15 residues in the CDR3.